This T cell receptor beta chain came from a study of T-cell reconstitution after alpha-beta-depleted transplantation in children. General study findings and limits: Counts and diversity of T cells one year after transplant came mostly from newly produced T cells.

This clonotype was seen a few times. The antigen remains unidentified. Germline trimming cut 0 bases from V and 2 bases from J; bases unmatched to any gene: 9. There are 18 residues in the CDR3. From germline, CDR1 is SGHTA and CDR2 FQGNSA. A TCRbeta library incorporating unique molecular identifiers was prepared. TCRdb re-called the PCR reads with MiXCR, one entry per CDR3 protein. This sample yields more than 200,000 distinct CDR3 sequences, of which 7% to 9% are seen a single time; approximately 34% belongs to the top ten. Here the sequenced sample was PBMCs, mostly from graft donor cells, taken 360 days after TCRalphabeta/CD19-depleted stem cell transplant. The sequence was collected from a male patient between 2 and 15 years old who had a stem cell transplant for acute myeloid leukemia, so the T cells may come from the graft donor. V is TRBV7-2 and J is TRBJ2-7, with TRBD2 identical over 11 bases. CDR3 amino acids: CASSLAFGLAGPPYEQYF. For the CDR3, the DNA is TGTGCCAGCAGCTTAGCCTTTGGACTAGCGGGCCCTCCCTACGAGCAGTACTTC.